These T cell receptor beta chains were read from a single sample in a study of shared clonotypes between healthy human individuals. TCRdb's copy holds only in-frame clones and misses some; the assay was immunoSEQ multiplex PCR. The sample lists roughly 1,500,000 clones; approximately 98.5% were seen once. The sequenced material came from naive CD4+ T cells sorted from blood. The receptors were sampled from a man aged 25 to 40 in good health. Each CDR3 is given with its conserved first and last residue. A D gene is named only where the DNA matches it firmly. A clone size is listed for some rows: how often the clone was seen (once, few, many), or a class if it is expanded.

d_call: -
v_call: TRBV5-6
clone_size: -
j_call: TRBJ1-4
cdr3_nt: TGTGCCAGCAGCCGACCCGGGGCGCCTGAAAAACTGTTTTTT
cdr3_aa: CASSRPGAPEKLFF

d_call: -
v_call: TRBV6-5
clone_size: once
j_call: TRBJ2-5
cdr3_nt: TGTGCCACCATAGAACAAGAGACCCAGTACTTC
cdr3_aa: CATIEQETQYF

d_call: TRBD2
v_call: TRBV2
clone_size: once
j_call: TRBJ2-7
cdr3_nt: TGTGCCAGCAGTGAAGGACTAGCGGGAGGCTACGAGCAGTACTTC
cdr3_aa: CASSEGLAGGYEQYF

d_call: -
v_call: TRBV5-1
clone_size: -
j_call: TRBJ2-7
cdr3_nt: TGCGCCAGCAGCTTCAACGAAGGGGGCGAGCAGTACTTC
cdr3_aa: CASSFNEGGEQYF

d_call: -
v_call: TRBV4-3
clone_size: once
j_call: TRBJ1-5
cdr3_nt: TGCGCCAGCAGCCAAGGAACAGGGAGCCAGCCCCAGCATTTT
cdr3_aa: CASSQGTGSQPQHF

d_call: -
v_call: TRBV5-4
clone_size: -
j_call: TRBJ2-7
cdr3_nt: TGTGCCAGCAGCTTGGAGGTTAACAAAAACCACGAGCAGTACTTC
cdr3_aa: CASSLEVNKNHEQYF

d_call: -
v_call: TRBV18
clone_size: -
j_call: TRBJ2-3
cdr3_nt: TGTGCCAGCTCACCCGGACAGACTAGCACAGATACGCAGTATTTT
cdr3_aa: CASSPGQTSTDTQYF

d_call: TRBD2
v_call: TRBV28
clone_size: -
j_call: TRBJ2-7
cdr3_nt: TGTGCCAGCAGTGCTAGCGGGAGGGACTACGAGCAGTACTTC
cdr3_aa: CASSASGRDYEQYF

d_call: TRBD1
v_call: TRBV29-1
clone_size: -
j_call: TRBJ2-7
cdr3_nt: TGCAGCGTGAAGGGACAGGGGCTCTACGAGCAGTACTTC
cdr3_aa: CSVKGQGLYEQYF

d_call: TRBD2
v_call: TRBV18
clone_size: -
j_call: TRBJ2-5
cdr3_nt: TGTGCCAGCTCACCGCTAGCGGGAGGGAACCAAGAGACCCAGTACTTC
cdr3_aa: CASSPLAGGNQETQYF

d_call: -
v_call: TRBV6-5
clone_size: -
j_call: TRBJ2-1
cdr3_nt: TGTGCCAGCAGTTACGCTAGAGCGGGCAATGAGCAGTTCTTC
cdr3_aa: CASSYARAGNEQFF

d_call: -
v_call: TRBV29-1
clone_size: -
j_call: TRBJ2-7
cdr3_nt: TGCAGCGTTTCCCTAGTTGAGGGCTACGAGCAGTACTTC
cdr3_aa: CSVSLVEGYEQYF

d_call: -
v_call: TRBV9
clone_size: -
j_call: TRBJ2-7
cdr3_nt: TGTGCCAGCAGCGTAGACCCTAGGGGAGAGCAGTACTTC
cdr3_aa: CASSVDPRGEQYF

d_call: -
v_call: TRBV7-9
clone_size: -
j_call: TRBJ1-1
cdr3_nt: TGTGCCAGCAGCTTAGGGGTAGAAACCACTGAAGCTTTCTTT
cdr3_aa: CASSLGVETTEAFF

d_call: TRBD1
v_call: TRBV18
clone_size: once
j_call: TRBJ2-7
cdr3_nt: TGTGCCAGCTCACCGTATGGGACAGGGGGCGAAGAGCAGTACTTC
cdr3_aa: CASSPYGTGGEEQYF

d_call: -
v_call: TRBV5-1
clone_size: -
j_call: TRBJ2-1
cdr3_nt: TGCGCCAGCAGCTTGGCCGGGACAAACTACAATGAGCAGTTCTTC
cdr3_aa: CASSLAGTNYNEQFF

d_call: -
v_call: TRBV11-3
clone_size: -
j_call: TRBJ2-1
cdr3_nt: TGTGCCAGCAGCCGCGACAGGAGAACCTACAATGAGCAGTTCTTC
cdr3_aa: CASSRDRRTYNEQFF

d_call: TRBD1
v_call: TRBV7-8
clone_size: -
j_call: TRBJ2-5
cdr3_nt: TGTGCCAGCAGCATAGACAGGGGGCATGGAGAGACCCAGTACTTC
cdr3_aa: CASSIDRGHGETQYF

d_call: TRBD2
v_call: TRBV6-5
clone_size: -
j_call: TRBJ2-2
cdr3_nt: TGTGCCAGCAGTTACTCAGGGCTAGCGGGCGGGGAGCTGTTTTTT
cdr3_aa: CASSYSGLAGGELFF

d_call: -
v_call: TRBV11-2
clone_size: -
j_call: TRBJ2-1
cdr3_nt: TGTGCCAGCAGCTTAGACCTTAGGGACCACGAGCAGTTCTTC
cdr3_aa: CASSLDLRDHEQFF

d_call: -
v_call: TRBV5-6
clone_size: -
j_call: TRBJ2-7
cdr3_nt: TGTGCCAGCAGCTTAGAACCGGGCCTCCGGAGCGAGCAGTACTTC
cdr3_aa: CASSLEPGLRSEQYF

d_call: -
v_call: TRBV20-1
clone_size: -
j_call: TRBJ2-5
cdr3_nt: TGCAGTGCTAGTGGAAAGACCCAGTACTTC
cdr3_aa: CSASGKTQYF

d_call: -
v_call: TRBV5-8
clone_size: once
j_call: TRBJ2-3
cdr3_nt: TGTGCCAGCAGCTTGGGGGCAGACACAGATACGCAGTATTTT
cdr3_aa: CASSLGADTDTQYF

d_call: -
v_call: TRBV2
clone_size: -
j_call: TRBJ2-5
cdr3_nt: TGTGCCAGCAGTGAATACAGAGAGACCCAGTACTTC
cdr3_aa: CASSEYRETQYF

d_call: TRBD2
v_call: TRBV30
clone_size: -
j_call: TRBJ2-7
cdr3_nt: TGTGCCTGGAGGGCTAGCGGGACCTACGAGCAGTACTTC
cdr3_aa: CAWRASGTYEQYF

d_call: TRBD1
v_call: TRBV4-1
clone_size: -
j_call: TRBJ1-1
cdr3_nt: TGCGCCAGCAGCCGAAAACAGGGGGATGCTGAAGCTTTCTTT
cdr3_aa: CASSRKQGDAEAFF

d_call: -
v_call: TRBV2
clone_size: -
j_call: TRBJ1-1
cdr3_nt: TGTGCCAGCGCCAGACAGCTCATGAACACTGAAGCTTTCTTT
cdr3_aa: CASARQLMNTEAFF

d_call: -
v_call: TRBV28
clone_size: -
j_call: TRBJ2-3
cdr3_nt: TGTGCCAGCAGTATCACGGACTACACAGATACGCAGTATTTT
cdr3_aa: CASSITDYTDTQYF

d_call: -
v_call: TRBV4-3
clone_size: -
j_call: TRBJ2-3
cdr3_nt: TGCGCCAGCAGCCAAGATTTAGGGCCGTCAGATACGCAGTATTTT
cdr3_aa: CASSQDLGPSDTQYF

d_call: -
v_call: TRBV6-5
clone_size: -
j_call: TRBJ1-4
cdr3_nt: TGTGCCAGCAGTTATCCAGGACTATCAACTAATGAAAAACTGTTTTTT
cdr3_aa: CASSYPGLSTNEKLFF

d_call: -
v_call: TRBV7-9
clone_size: -
j_call: TRBJ2-7
cdr3_nt: TGTGCCAGCAGCTCAACAGGTTCTTCCTACGAGCAGTACTTC
cdr3_aa: CASSSTGSSYEQYF